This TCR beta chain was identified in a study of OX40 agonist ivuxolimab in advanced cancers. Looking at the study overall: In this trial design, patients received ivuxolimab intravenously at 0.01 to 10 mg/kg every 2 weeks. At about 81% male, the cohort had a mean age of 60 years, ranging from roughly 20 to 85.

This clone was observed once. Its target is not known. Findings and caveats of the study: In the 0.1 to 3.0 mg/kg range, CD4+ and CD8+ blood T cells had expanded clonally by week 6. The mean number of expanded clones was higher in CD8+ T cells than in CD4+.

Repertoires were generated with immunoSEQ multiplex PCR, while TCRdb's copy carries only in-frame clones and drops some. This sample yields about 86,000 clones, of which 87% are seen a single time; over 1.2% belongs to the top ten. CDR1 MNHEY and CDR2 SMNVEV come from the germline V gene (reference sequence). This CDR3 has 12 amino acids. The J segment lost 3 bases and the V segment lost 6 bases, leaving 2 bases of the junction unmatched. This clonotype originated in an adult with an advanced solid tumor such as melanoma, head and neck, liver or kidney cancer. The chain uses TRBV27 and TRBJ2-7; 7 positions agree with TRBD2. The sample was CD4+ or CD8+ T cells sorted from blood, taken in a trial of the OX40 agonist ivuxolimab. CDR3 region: CASRAGNYEQYF. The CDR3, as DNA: TGTGCCAGCAGAGCGGGGAACTACGAGCAGTACTTC.